Listed below are T cell receptor beta chains from one sample, sequenced in a study of blood T cells in healthy people across ages. MiXCR, run by TCRdb on the 5' RACE reads, gives a single entry per CDR3 protein. Among some 1,500,000 distinct CDR3 sequences listed, approximately 42% were seen once. Sequencing used blood. These receptors were obtained from a woman between 18 and 30 years old in good health. The CDR3 runs from the conserved cysteine through the conserved F or W. The order of the fields is D gene, clone size, J gene, V gene, CDR3 protein, CDR3 DNA. D genes are given only for firm matches. The size field is filled for only some rows; it gives once, few, many or a size class.

D: TRBD2
size: NA
J: TRBJ2-1
V: TRBV20-1
CDR3: CSARPAGWEQFF
DNA: TGCAGTGCTAGGCCAGCGGGGTGGGAGCAGTTCTTC

D: TRBD1
size: once
J: TRBJ1-4
V: TRBV12-3/TRBV12-4
CDR3: CASSQGGSSQRLFF
DNA: TGTGCCAGCAGCCAGGGGGGCTCTTCCCAGCGACTGTTTTTT

D: NA
size: NA
J: TRBJ2-3
V: TRBV12-3/TRBV12-4
CDR3: CAGSPYKSTDTQYF
DNA: TGTGCCGGCAGTCCGTACAAGAGCACAGATACGCAGTATTTT

D: NA
size: NA
J: TRBJ1-6
V: TRBV5-1
CDR3: CASSEGYNSPLHF
DNA: TGCGCCAGCAGCGAGGGTTATAATTCACCCCTCCACTTT

D: TRBD1
size: few
J: TRBJ1-2
V: TRBV20-1
CDR3: CSARGTDGYTF
DNA: TGCAGTGCTAGGGGGACAGATGGCTACACCTTC

D: TRBD2
size: NA
J: TRBJ2-3
V: TRBV4-1
CDR3: CASSQDPGLAVSSTDTQYF
DNA: TGCGCCAGCAGCCAAGATCCGGGACTAGCGGTCTCTAGCACAGATACGCAGTATTTT

D: NA
size: NA
J: TRBJ2-2
V: TRBV4-1
CDR3: CASSPESGLNTGELFF
DNA: TGCGCCAGCAGCCCCGAAAGCGGACTGAACACCGGGGAGCTGTTTTTT

D: NA
size: NA
J: TRBJ2-1
V: TRBV20-1
CDR3: CSATGRYTTSYNEQFF
DNA: TGCAGTGCCACGGGACGGTACACTACCTCCTACAATGAGCAGTTCTTC

D: TRBD1
size: few
J: TRBJ2-3
V: TRBV15
CDR3: CATGDRGTDTQYF
DNA: TGTGCCACCGGGGACAGGGGAACAGATACGCAGTATTTT

D: NA
size: NA
J: TRBJ2-7
V: TRBV10-2
CDR3: CASSGGRRSYGQYF
DNA: TGCGCCAGCAGCGGGGGGCGACGCTCCTACGGGCAGTACTTC

D: NA
size: few
J: TRBJ1-6
V: TRBV12-3/TRBV12-4
CDR3: CASSSDVRGNSPLHF
DNA: TGTGCCAGCAGTTCGGATGTGAGGGGTAATTCACCCCTCCACTTT

D: NA
size: NA
J: TRBJ2-1
V: TRBV10-3
CDR3: CAISPESEQFF
DNA: TGTGCCATCAGTCCAGAGAGTGAGCAGTTCTTC

D: NA
size: NA
J: TRBJ2-1
V: TRBV6-2/TRBV6-3
CDR3: CASSPRVDEQFF
DNA: TGTGCCAGCAGCCCCAGGGTTGATGAGCAGTTCTTC

D: TRBD1
size: NA
J: TRBJ1-2
V: TRBV6-5
CDR3: CASSYSKVGTGGANYGYTF
DNA: TGTGCCAGCAGTTACTCGAAGGTGGGGACAGGGGGAGCTAACTATGGCTACACCTTC

D: NA
size: NA
J: TRBJ1-6
V: TRBV20-1
CDR3: CSAVDGFNSPLHF
DNA: TGCAGTGCTGTCGACGGGTTCAATTCACCCCTCCACTTT

D: NA
size: NA
J: TRBJ1-2
V: TRBV6-2/TRBV6-3
CDR3: CASSYRADSSYGYTF
DNA: TGTGCCAGCAGTTACCGTGCGGACAGTTCCTATGGCTACACCTTC

D: NA
size: few
J: TRBJ2-1
V: TRBV6-2/TRBV6-3
CDR3: CASSYIIRPGTSVYNEQFF
DNA: TGTGCCAGCAGTTATATCATTCGACCCGGGACAAGCGTCTACAATGAGCAGTTCTTC

D: TRBD2
size: NA
J: TRBJ2-1
V: TRBV6-2/TRBV6-3
CDR3: CVSSYSTSVNEQFF
DNA: TGTGTCAGCAGTTACTCAACTAGCGTCAATGAGCAGTTCTTC

D: TRBD1
size: few
J: TRBJ2-3
V: TRBV10-3
CDR3: CAHRGITDTQYF
DNA: TGTGCCCACAGGGGAATCACAGATACGCAGTATTTT

D: NA
size: NA
J: TRBJ2-1
V: TRBV4-3
CDR3: CASSQDQIGFKTGDEQFF
DNA: TGCGCCAGCAGCCAAGATCAAATCGGTTTTAAAACCGGGGATGAGCAGTTCTTC

D: NA
size: NA
J: TRBJ2-2
V: TRBV7-2
CDR3: CASSQVTVNTGELFF
DNA: TGTGCCAGCAGCCAAGTTACGGTCAACACCGGGGAGCTGTTTTTT

D: TRBD2
size: NA
J: TRBJ2-5
V: TRBV5-1
CDR3: CASSLALAGVETQYF
DNA: TGCGCCAGCAGCTTGGCCCTAGCGGGAGTGGAGACCCAGTACTTC

D: TRBD2
size: NA
J: TRBJ2-7
V: TRBV4-1
CDR3: CASSQLVGLAGFPYEQYF
DNA: TGCGCCAGCAGCCAACTCGTCGGACTAGCGGGATTTCCCTACGAGCAGTACTTC

D: NA
size: NA
J: TRBJ2-7
V: TRBV29-1
CDR3: CSVEYQVSYNEQYF
DNA: TGCAGCGTTGAGTATCAGGTTTCCTACAATGAGCAGTACTTC

D: NA
size: few
J: TRBJ1-1
V: TRBV12-3/TRBV12-4
CDR3: CASSLRGQTEAFF
DNA: TGTGCCAGCAGTTTACGGGGACAAACTGAAGCTTTCTTT

D: TRBD2
size: NA
J: TRBJ2-3
V: TRBV11-3
CDR3: CASSLGGPHTDTRYF
DNA: TGTGCCAGCAGTTTGGGAGGGCCCCACACAGATACGCGGTATTTT

D: NA
size: NA
J: TRBJ2-3
V: TRBV6-1
CDR3: CASSALGRSLPDTQYF
DNA: TGTGCCAGCAGTGCCCTCGGGAGAAGCCTTCCAGATACGCAGTATTTT

D: NA
size: few
J: TRBJ1-2
V: TRBV9
CDR3: CASSGTAPGYTF
DNA: TGTGCCAGCAGCGGCACAGCGCCTGGCTACACCTTC

D: TRBD2
size: NA
J: TRBJ2-1
V: TRBV20-1
CDR3: CSAPRSGRANNEQFF
DNA: TGCAGTGCTCCTCGTAGCGGGAGGGCCAACAATGAGCAGTTCTTC

D: NA
size: NA
J: TRBJ1-2
V: TRBV29-1
CDR3: CSVERRNYGYTF
DNA: TGCAGCGTTGAGAGAAGGAACTATGGCTACACCTTC

D: TRBD1
size: NA
J: TRBJ2-5
V: TRBV5-4
CDR3: CASSPAQGETQYF
DNA: TGTGCCAGCAGCCCAGCACAGGGGGAGACCCAGTACTTC

D: NA
size: NA
J: TRBJ1-1
V: TRBV6-2/TRBV6-3
CDR3: CASSYAIRAHTEAFF
DNA: TGTGCCAGCAGTTACGCGATTAGGGCACACACTGAAGCTTTCTTT

D: TRBD2
size: few
J: TRBJ2-7
V: TRBV14
CDR3: CASSQDYGGDPFYEQYF
DNA: TGTGCCAGCAGCCAAGATTATGGGGGGGATCCTTTCTACGAGCAGTACTTC

D: NA
size: few
J: TRBJ2-1
V: TRBV20-1
CDR3: CSASEVNEQFF
DNA: TGCAGTGCTAGCGAAGTGAATGAGCAGTTCTTC

D: NA
size: NA
J: TRBJ2-1
V: TRBV7-9
CDR3: CASSLALQPLTDNEQFF
DNA: TGTGCCAGCAGCTTAGCCCTACAGCCTCTGACCGACAATGAGCAGTTCTTC

D: TRBD1
size: NA
J: TRBJ2-5
V: TRBV12-5
CDR3: CASGFPGTGNQETQYF
DNA: TGTGCTAGTGGTTTCCCGGGGACAGGGAACCAAGAGACCCAGTACTTC

D: NA
size: NA
J: TRBJ2-7
V: TRBV5-5
CDR3: CASSFVRGTYEQYF
DNA: TGTGCCAGCAGCTTTGTGAGGGGTACCTACGAGCAGTACTTC

D: TRBD2
size: few
J: TRBJ2-7
V: TRBV29-1
CDR3: CSAQRGADYEQYF
DNA: TGCAGCGCACAGCGGGGGGCGGACTACGAGCAGTACTTC

D: TRBD1
size: NA
J: TRBJ2-3
V: TRBV28
CDR3: CASRPTRTGDTDTQYF
DNA: TGTGCCAGCAGGCCCACTCGGACAGGGGACACAGATACGCAGTATTTT

D: TRBD1
size: few
J: TRBJ2-2
V: TRBV9
CDR3: CASSGMDRGFPGELFF
DNA: TGTGCCAGCAGCGGAATGGACAGGGGGTTTCCCGGGGAGCTGTTTTTT

D: NA
size: NA
J: TRBJ1-1
V: TRBV12-5
CDR3: CASGFGSRDTEAFF
DNA: TGTGCTAGTGGTTTTGGGTCCAGGGACACTGAAGCTTTCTTT

D: NA
size: many
J: TRBJ1-2
V: TRBV12-5
CDR3: CASGSQVYYGYTF
DNA: TGTGCTAGTGGTTCACAGGTTTACTATGGCTACACCTTC

D: NA
size: few
J: TRBJ1-6
V: TRBV15
CDR3: CATSKSNSPLHF
DNA: TGTGCCACCAGCAAGTCTAATTCACCCCTCCACTTT

D: NA
size: few
J: TRBJ1-2
V: TRBV27
CDR3: CASTSSAGTWEGYTF
DNA: TGTGCCAGCACCTCTTCGGCAGGGACCTGGGAAGGCTACACCTTC

D: NA
size: NA
J: TRBJ1-1
V: TRBV5-1
CDR3: CASSFETGGTEAFF
DNA: TGCGCCAGCAGCTTCGAGACAGGAGGGACTGAAGCTTTCTTT

D: TRBD1
size: NA
J: TRBJ2-2
V: TRBV6-5
CDR3: CASSYTGTGSSTNTGELFF
DNA: TGTGCCAGCAGTTACACCGGGACAGGATCGTCTACGAACACCGGGGAGCTGTTTTTT

D: NA
size: NA
J: TRBJ1-2
V: TRBV9
CDR3: CASSAYRVRISGYTF
DNA: TGTGCCAGCAGCGCCTACAGGGTGAGAATCTCTGGCTACACCTTC

D: NA
size: NA
J: TRBJ1-2
V: TRBV14
CDR3: CASSQGRDPSFHGYTF
DNA: TGTGCCAGCAGCCAAGGGCGGGATCCATCTTTCCATGGCTACACCTTC

D: NA
size: NA
J: TRBJ1-1
V: TRBV28
CDR3: CASSLSGFLATEAFF
DNA: TGTGCCAGCAGTTTGTCCGGTTTTTTAGCTACTGAAGCTTTCTTT

D: TRBD1
size: NA
J: TRBJ2-7
V: TRBV20-1
CDR3: CSAGQGKYEQYF
DNA: TGCAGTGCGGGACAGGGGAAATACGAGCAGTACTTC

D: NA
size: few
J: TRBJ2-5
V: TRBV20-1
CDR3: CSATGGGGETQYF
DNA: TGCAGTGCAACCGGTGGGGGAGGAGAGACCCAGTACTTC

D: TRBD1
size: NA
J: TRBJ2-3
V: TRBV9
CDR3: CASSDRGRTDTQYF
DNA: TGTGCCAGCAGCGACAGGGGCCGCACAGATACGCAGTATTTT

D: NA
size: few
J: TRBJ2-7
V: TRBV4-3
CDR3: CASSPTWVSEQYF
DNA: TGCGCCAGCAGCCCCACGTGGGTGAGCGAGCAGTACTTC

D: NA
size: NA
J: TRBJ2-3
V: TRBV6-2/TRBV6-3
CDR3: CASSYGGAGLTDTQYF
DNA: TGTGCCAGCAGTTACGGGGGCGCGGGATTGACAGATACGCAGTATTTT

D: NA
size: few
J: TRBJ2-2
V: TRBV4-3
CDR3: CASSQDRVSGTGELFF
DNA: TGCGCCAGCAGCCAAGATCGGGTTAGCGGAACCGGGGAGCTGTTTTTT